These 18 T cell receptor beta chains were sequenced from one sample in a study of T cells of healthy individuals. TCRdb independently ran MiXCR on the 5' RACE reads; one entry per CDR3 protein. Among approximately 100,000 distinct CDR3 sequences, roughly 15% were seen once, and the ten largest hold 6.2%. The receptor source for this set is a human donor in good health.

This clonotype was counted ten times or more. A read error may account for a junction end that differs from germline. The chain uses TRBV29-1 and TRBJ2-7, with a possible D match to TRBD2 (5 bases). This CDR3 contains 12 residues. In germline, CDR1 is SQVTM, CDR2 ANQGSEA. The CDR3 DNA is TGCAGCGTAGGACTCGACGGTGGAGGCGTGAACTTC. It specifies CSVGLDGGGVNF.

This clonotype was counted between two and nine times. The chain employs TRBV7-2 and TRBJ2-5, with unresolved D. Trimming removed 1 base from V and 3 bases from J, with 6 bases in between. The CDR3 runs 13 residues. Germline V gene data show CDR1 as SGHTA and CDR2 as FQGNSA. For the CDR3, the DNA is TGTGCCAGCAGCTTAGGTCGGAAAGAGACCCAGTACTTC. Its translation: CASSLGRKETQYF.

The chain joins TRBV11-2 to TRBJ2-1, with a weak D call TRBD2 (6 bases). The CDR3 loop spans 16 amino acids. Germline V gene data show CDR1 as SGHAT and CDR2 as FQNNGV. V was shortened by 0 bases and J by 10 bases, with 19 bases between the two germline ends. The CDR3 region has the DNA TGTGCCAGCAGCTTAGATTTGAGCGGGTCTTTTGGAGAGCAGTTCTTC. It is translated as CASSLDLSGSFGEQFF.

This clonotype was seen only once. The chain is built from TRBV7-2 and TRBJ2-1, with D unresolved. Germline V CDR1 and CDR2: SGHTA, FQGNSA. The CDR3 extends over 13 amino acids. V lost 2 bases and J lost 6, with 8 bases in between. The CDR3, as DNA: TGTGCCAGCAGCTTATCCCCCCCCAATGAGCAGTTCTTC. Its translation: CASSLSPPNEQFF.

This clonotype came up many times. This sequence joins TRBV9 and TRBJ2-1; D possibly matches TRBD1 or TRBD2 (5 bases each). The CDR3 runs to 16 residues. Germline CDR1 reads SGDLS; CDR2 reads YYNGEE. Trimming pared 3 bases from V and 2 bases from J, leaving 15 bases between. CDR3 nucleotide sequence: TGTGCCAGCAGCGCCGGGTTGGGACCCCCCTACAATGAGCAGTTCTTC. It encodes CASSAGLGPPYNEQFF.

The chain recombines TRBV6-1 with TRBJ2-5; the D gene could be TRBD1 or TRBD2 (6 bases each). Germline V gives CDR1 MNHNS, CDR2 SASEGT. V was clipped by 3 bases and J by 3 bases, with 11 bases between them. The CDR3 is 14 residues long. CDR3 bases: TGTGCCAGCAGTGAGCCGGGGGCGAAAGAGACCCAGTACTTC. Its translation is CASSEPGAKETQYF.

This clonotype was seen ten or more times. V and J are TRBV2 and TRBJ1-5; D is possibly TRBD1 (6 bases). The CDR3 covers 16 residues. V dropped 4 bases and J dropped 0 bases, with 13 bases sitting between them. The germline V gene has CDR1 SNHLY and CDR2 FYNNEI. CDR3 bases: TGTGCCAGCAGTGGGGACACCACTTATAGCAATCAGCCCCAGCATTTT. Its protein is CASSGDTTYSNQPQHF.

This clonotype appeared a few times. The DNA for the CDR3 is TGTGCCAGCAGTTTAGCGGGGGCCAAAAACATTCAGTACTTC. This codes for CASSLAGAKNIQYF. The genes are TRBV27 and TRBJ2-4, with D tentatively TRBD2 (6 bases). V lost 2 bases to trimming and J lost 1 base, with 6 bases between them. The germline gives CDR1 MNHEY, CDR2 SMNVEV (reference sequence). The CDR3 extends over 14 amino acids.

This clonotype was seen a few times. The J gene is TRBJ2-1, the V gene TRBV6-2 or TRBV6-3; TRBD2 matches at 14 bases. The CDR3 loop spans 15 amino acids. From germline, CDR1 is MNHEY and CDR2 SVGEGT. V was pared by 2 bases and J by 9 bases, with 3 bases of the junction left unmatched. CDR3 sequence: CASSYGTSGSSEQFF. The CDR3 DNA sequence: TGTGCCAGCAGTTACGGGACTAGCGGGAGTAGTGAGCAGTTCTTC.

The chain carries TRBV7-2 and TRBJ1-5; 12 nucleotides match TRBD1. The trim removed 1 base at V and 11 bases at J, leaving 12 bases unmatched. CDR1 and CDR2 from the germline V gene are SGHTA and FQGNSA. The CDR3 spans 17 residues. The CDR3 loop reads CASSLGPPGTGGMTQHF. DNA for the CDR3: TGTGCCAGCAGCTTAGGGCCACCCGGGACAGGGGGCATGACCCAGCATTTT.

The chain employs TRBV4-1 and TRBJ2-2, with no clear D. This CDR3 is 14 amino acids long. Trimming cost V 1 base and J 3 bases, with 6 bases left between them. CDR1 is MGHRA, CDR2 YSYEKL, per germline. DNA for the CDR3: TGCGCCAGCAGCCAAGGTCGGTACACCGGGGAGCTGTTTTTT. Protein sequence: CASSQGRYTGELFF.

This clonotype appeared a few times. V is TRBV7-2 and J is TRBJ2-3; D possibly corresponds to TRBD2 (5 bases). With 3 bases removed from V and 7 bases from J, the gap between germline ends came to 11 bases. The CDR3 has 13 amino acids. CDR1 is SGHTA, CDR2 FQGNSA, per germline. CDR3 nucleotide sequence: TGTGCCAGCAGCTTGTCTCGGGATCATACGCAGTATTTT. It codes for CASSLSRDHTQYF. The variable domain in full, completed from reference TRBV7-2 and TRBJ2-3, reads GAGVSQSPSNKVTEKGKDVELRCDPISGHTALYWYRQSLGQGLEFLIYFQGNSAPDKSGLPSDRFSAERTGGSVSTLTIQRTQQEDSAVYLCASSLSRDHTQYFGPGTRLTVL.

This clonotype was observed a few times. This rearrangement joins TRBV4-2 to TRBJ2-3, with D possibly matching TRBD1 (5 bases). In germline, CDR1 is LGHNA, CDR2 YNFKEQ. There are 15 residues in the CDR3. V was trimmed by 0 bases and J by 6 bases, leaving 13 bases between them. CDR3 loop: CASSQDGAGWDTQYF. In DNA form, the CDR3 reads TGTGCCAGCAGCCAAGATGGGGCAGGGTGGGATACGCAGTATTTT.

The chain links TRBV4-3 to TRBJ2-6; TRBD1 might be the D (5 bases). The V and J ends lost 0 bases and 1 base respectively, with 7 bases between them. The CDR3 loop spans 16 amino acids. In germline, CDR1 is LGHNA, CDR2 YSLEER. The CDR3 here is CASSQDAGSGANVLTF. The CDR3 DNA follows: TGCGCCAGCAGCCAAGATGCAGGGTCTGGGGCCAACGTCCTGACTTTC.

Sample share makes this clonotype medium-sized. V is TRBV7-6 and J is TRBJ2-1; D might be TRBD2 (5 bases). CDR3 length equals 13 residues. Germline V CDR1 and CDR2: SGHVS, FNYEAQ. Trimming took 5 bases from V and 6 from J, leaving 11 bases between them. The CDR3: CASSPRELNEQFF. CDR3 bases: TGTGCCAGCAGCCCCCGGGAACTCAATGAGCAGTTCTTC. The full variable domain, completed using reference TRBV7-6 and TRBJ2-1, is GAGVSQSPRYKVTKRGQDVALRCDPISGHVSLYWYRQALGQGPEFLTYFNYEAQQDKSGLPNDRFSAERPEGSISTLTIQRTEQRDSAMYRCASSPRELNEQFFGPGTRLTVL.

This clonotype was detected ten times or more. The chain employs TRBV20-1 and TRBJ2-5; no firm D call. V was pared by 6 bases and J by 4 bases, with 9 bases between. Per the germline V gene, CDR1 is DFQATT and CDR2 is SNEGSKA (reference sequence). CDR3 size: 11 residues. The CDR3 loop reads CSANARETQYF. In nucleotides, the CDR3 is TGCAGTGCAAATGCTAGAGAGACCCAGTACTTC.

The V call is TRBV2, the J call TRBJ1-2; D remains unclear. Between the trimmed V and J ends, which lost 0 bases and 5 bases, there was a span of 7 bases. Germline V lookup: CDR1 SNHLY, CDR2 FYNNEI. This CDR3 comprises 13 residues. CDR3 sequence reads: CASSEAGAYGYTF. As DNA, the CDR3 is TGTGCCAGCAGTGAAGCAGGCGCATATGGCTACACCTTC.

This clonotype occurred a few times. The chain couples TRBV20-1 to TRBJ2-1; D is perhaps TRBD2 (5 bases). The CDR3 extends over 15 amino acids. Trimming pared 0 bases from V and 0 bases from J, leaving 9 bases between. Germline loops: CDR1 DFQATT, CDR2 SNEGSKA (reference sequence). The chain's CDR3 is CSARDEGSSYNEQFF. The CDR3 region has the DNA TGCAGTGCTAGAGACGAGGGTAGCTCCTACAATGAGCAGTTCTTC.